This T cell receptor (beta chain) comes out of a study of cytomegalovirus exposure and HLA in healthy donors. Findings and caveats of the study: Listed as cytomegalovirus-associated were over 150 TCR beta chains.

This CDR3 is built from 12 residues. CDR1 is MNHEY and CDR2 is SVGAGI in the germline V gene. The J segment lost 8 bases and the V segment lost 6 bases, leaving 6 bases of the junction unmatched. A note on this clone: Its antigen is not identified.

Both 60 Vbeta primers and 13 Jbeta primers went into the PCR. The assay was immunoSEQ multiplex PCR, and TCRdb's table has in-frame clones only and misses some. This listing includes 60,000 to 80,000 clones. This receptor was taken from a man aged 40-49 years in good health and CMV-seronegative. This chain joins TRBV6-5 and TRBJ1-1, with 7 positions matching TRBD1. The source material was PBMCs. The CDR3 nucleotides read TGTGCCAGCAGGCAGGGGGGCCGGGAAGCTTTCTTT. Translation: CASRQGGREAFF.